This passage covers 31 T cell receptor beta chains from one sample sequenced in a study of blood T cells in healthy people across ages. A sample-barcoded 5' primer and a J-beta primer mix were used in a second PCR of roughly 7 to 11 cycles. TCRdb called the 5' RACE reads again in MiXCR, with one record for every CDR3 protein. The table has over 1,300,000 distinct CDR3 sequences, around 59% seen once. Sequenced input: blood. Receptors originate from a man in his late teens or twenties in good health.

The rearrangement uses TRBV20-1 and TRBJ1-4; 7 nucleotides line up with TRBD1. V lost 5 bases and J lost 2; bases outside the gene matches: 5. Germline V gene data show CDR1 as DFQATT and CDR2 as SNEGSKA (reference sequence). The CDR3 has 14 residues. The CDR3 DNA reads TGCAGTGCTCGCAGGGGGTCGACTAATGAAAAACTGTTTTTT. As protein: CSARRGSTNEKLFF.

This clonotype was found once. The V call is TRBV20-1, the J call TRBJ2-3, with 12 bases identical to TRBD2. The CDR3 runs to 15 residues. V was clipped by 3 bases and J by 3 bases; unmatched bases: 4. Per germline, CDR1 DFQATT and CDR2 SNEGSKA (reference sequence). The CDR3, as DNA: TGCAGTGCTAGGGTCGGACTAGCGGGGACAGATACGCAGTATTTT. Its translation: CSARVGLAGTDTQYF.

This clonotype was recorded once. The chain employs TRBV10-3 and TRBJ1-2; D gene ambiguous. With 7 bases removed from V and 6 bases from J, the gap between germline ends came to 12 bases. Per the germline V gene, CDR1 is ENHRY and CDR2 is SYGVKD. The CDR3 loop spans 12 amino acids. This chain's CDR3 is CAITSPGDGYTF. DNA for the CDR3: TGTGCCATCACCTCCCCAGGTGATGGCTACACCTTC.

This sequence joins TRBV7-2 and TRBJ2-7, with TRBD1 identical over 8 bases. CDR1 and CDR2 from the germline V gene are SGHTA and FQGNSA. The CDR3 contains 18 residues. With 5 bases clipped from V and 5 bases from J, the junction kept 20 bases outside the gene matches. The CDR3 loop is CASSKRGQGQLAGDEQYF. For the CDR3, the DNA is TGTGCCAGCAGCAAACGTGGACAGGGACAACTGGCTGGGGACGAGCAGTACTTC.

This chain joins TRBV25-1 and TRBJ1-1; D is unclear. V was clipped by 8 bases and J by 7 bases, with 14 bases between them. Germline V CDR1 and CDR2: MGHDK, SYGVNS. The CDR3 contains 12 residues. The chain's CDR3 is CASGNGGSEAFF. In DNA, the CDR3 is TGTGCCAGCGGTAACGGAGGTAGTGAAGCTTTCTTT.

CDR3 protein: CASSFGQGADHEQYF. Here the CDR3 DNA reads TGTGCCAGCAGCTTTGGACAGGGGGCTGACCACGAGCAGTACTTC. This chain joins TRBV7-9 and TRBJ2-7; 11 bases map to TRBD1. The trim removed 3 bases at V and 5 bases at J, leaving 6 bases unmatched. The CDR3 has 15 amino acids. Germline CDR1 and CDR2: SEHNR and FQNEAQ (reference sequence).

The gene calls are TRBV15 and TRBJ2-3, with D possibly matching TRBD2 (6 bases). V lost 4 bases, J lost 2 bases, and 16 bases lay in between. Per the germline V gene, CDR1 is LNHNV and CDR2 is YYDKDF (reference sequence). CDR3 length equals 16 residues. The DNA of the CDR3 is TGTGCCACCAGCAAACAGCGGCGGGGCCCCACAGATACGCAGTATTTT. As protein: CATSKQRRGPTDTQYF.

V is TRBV29-1 and J is TRBJ2-4; D is unresolved. With the DNA end fitting TRBJ2-7 better, the J assignment may be wrong. The CDR3 contains 12 residues. Per the germline V gene, CDR1 is SQVTM and CDR2 is ANQGSEA. This CDR3 reads CSALFGRTEQYF. In DNA, the CDR3 is TGCAGCGCCCTCTTCGGACGGACCGAGCAGTACTTC.

The chain employs TRBV29-1 and TRBJ1-2; no firm D call. The CDR3 spans 14 residues. Deletions cut 3 bases from V and 2 bases from J, with 13 bases between. Looked up from germline, CDR1 is SQVTM and CDR2 is ANQGSEA. CDR3 amino acids: CSVDPNGPNYGYTF. CDR3 bases: TGCAGCGTTGATCCGAACGGGCCCAACTATGGCTACACCTTC.

J is TRBJ2-7 and V is TRBV9; 7 bases are a match to TRBD1. The V gene end was trimmed by 0 bases and the J gene end by 9 bases; junction bases not matched to a gene: 3. The CDR3 runs 12 residues. Germline V gene sequence: CDR1 SGDLS, CDR2 YYNGEE. CDR3 bases: TGTGCCAGCAGCGTAGAACAGGGGAGGCAGTACTTC. Its translation is CASSVEQGRQYF.

The V call is TRBV7-2, the J call TRBJ2-1, with D perhaps matching TRBD2 (6 bases). V was pared by 5 bases and J by 3 bases, with 17 bases between. The CDR3 runs 16 residues. In germline, CDR1 is SGHTA, CDR2 FQGNSA. CDR3 coding DNA: TGTGCCAGCAGCCCGGCTCCAGCGGGCCGCTACAATGAGCAGTTCTTC. Translating it yields CASSPAPAGRYNEQFF.

The chain carries TRBV6-2 or TRBV6-3 and TRBJ2-5; D gene uncertain. V dropped 0 bases and J dropped 6 bases, with 20 bases sitting between them. The CDR3 consists of 17 residues. In germline, CDR1 is MNHEY, CDR2 SVGEGT. CDR3 nucleotide sequence: TGTGCCAGCAGTTACTCGAGTTTCGGCAGGATCAGTCAGACCCAGTACTTC. Its translation is CASSYSSFGRISQTQYF.

The chain combines TRBV29-1 with TRBJ2-3; D could derive from TRBD1 or TRBD2 (5 bases each). Germline lookup yields CDR1 SQVTM and CDR2 ANQGSEA. This CDR3 contains 13 residues. The V end was cut by 3 bases, the J end by 4 bases, with 11 bases between. The CDR3 coding sequence is TGCAGCGTTGATGGGGGAGAGGCAGATACGCAGTATTTT. Its protein product is CSVDGGEADTQYF.

The gene calls are TRBV20-1 and TRBJ2-7, with D perhaps TRBD1 (6 bases). The CDR3 extends over 13 amino acids. The V gene's germline CDR1 is DFQATT and CDR2 SNEGSKA (reference sequence). The ends were cut back, 5 bases at V and 4 bases at J, with 15 bases in the middle. CDR3 protein: CSAGDRSRYEQYF. In DNA, the CDR3 is TGCAGTGCTGGCGACAGGTCACGTTACGAGCAGTACTTC.

The genes are TRBV7-2 and TRBJ2-7; D unclear. CDR3 size: 14 residues. V was pared by 5 bases and J by 5 bases, with 16 bases between. Germline V lookup: CDR1 SGHTA, CDR2 FQGNSA. The CDR3 here is CASSPVGYLDEQYF. The CDR3 DNA follows: TGTGCCAGCAGCCCCGTGGGATATTTGGACGAGCAGTACTTC.

The chain uses TRBV10-2 and TRBJ2-5; TRBD1 aligns across 8 bases. The CDR3 runs 15 residues. CDR1 is WSHSY and CDR2 is SAAADI in the germline V gene. Losses at the gene ends were 6 bases for V and 11 bases for J; bases not matched to a gene: 17. CDR3 in amino acids: CASSLGTGGGDEQYF. In DNA form, the CDR3 reads TGCGCCAGCAGCCTTGGGACAGGTGGTGGAGATGAGCAGTACTTC.

V and J are TRBV4-1 and TRBJ2-1, with D perhaps given as TRBD1 or TRBD2 (7 bases each). V was cut by 5 bases and J by 0 bases, with 14 bases left in between. CDR1 and CDR2 (germline): MGHRA, YSYEKL. The CDR3 covers 16 residues. The CDR3 nucleotides read TGCGCCAGCAGCTCAGACAGGGACTACTCCTACAATGAGCAGTTCTTC. Amino acid sequence: CASSSDRDYSYNEQFF.

This clonotype was detected ten times or more. V usage is TRBV6-2 or TRBV6-3 and J usage is TRBJ2-1, with D hard to call. V lost 3 bases and J lost 1, with 13 bases in between. Germline V lookup: CDR1 MNHEY, CDR2 SVGEGT. The CDR3 has 16 residues. CDR3 residues: CASSYLVAVSYNEQFF. For the CDR3, the DNA is TGTGCCAGCAGTTATTTAGTTGCGGTATCCTACAATGAGCAGTTCTTC.

The CDR3 loop reads CASSVAGSSTDTQYF. As DNA, the CDR3 is TGTGCCAGCAGCGTAGCCGGGAGTAGCACAGATACGCAGTATTTT. The genes are TRBV9 and TRBJ2-3, with a possible D match to TRBD2 (6 bases). With 0 bases removed from V and 0 bases from J, the gap between germline ends came to 8 bases. The CDR3 covers 15 residues. The V gene's germline CDR1 is SGDLS and CDR2 YYNGEE.

In DNA form, the CDR3 reads TGTGCCAGCAGCTTAGTTGAGGCAGGCTATGGCTACACCTTC. Translating it yields CASSLVEAGYGYTF. The chain couples TRBV11-2 to TRBJ1-2; D gene uncertain. This CDR3 has 14 residues. Germline V gives CDR1 SGHAT, CDR2 FQNNGV. Trimming took 1 base from V and 4 from J, leaving 10 bases between them. Combining the CDR3 with reference TRBV11-2 and TRBJ1-2 gives the whole variable domain EAGVAQSPRYKIIEKRQSVAFWCNPISGHATLYWYQQILGQGPKLLIQFQNNGVVDDSQLPKDRFSAERLKGVDSTLKIQPAKLEDSAVYLCASSLVEAGYGYTFGSGTRLTVV.

The chain is built from TRBV4-3 and TRBJ1-6; TRBD1 matches 8 bases. Germline V gene lookup returns CDR1 LGHNA and CDR2 YSLEER. V lost 0 bases, J lost 0 bases, and 7 bases stayed unmatched. There are 19 residues in the CDR3. CDR3 loop: CASSQDRAGGSSYNSPLHF. CDR3 bases: TGCGCCAGCAGCCAAGATAGGGCAGGGGGCAGCTCCTATAATTCACCCCTCCACTTT.

The rearrangement links TRBV6-1 to TRBJ2-1; 8 nucleotides align to TRBD1. CDR3 size: 15 residues. J gave up 6 bases and V 7 bases, and 11 bases lay outside the gene matches. The germline CDR1 and CDR2 sequences are MNHNS and SASEGT. The CDR3 nucleotides are TGTGCCAGCAATGGAAGGACAGGGATTATCAATGAGCAGTTCTTC. Encoded protein: CASNGRTGIINEQFF.

The genes are TRBV7-9 and TRBJ2-3; 11 bases agree with TRBD1. The V segment lost 4 bases and the J segment 1 base; nucleotides outside the gene matches: 13. Germline CDR1 SEHNR, CDR2 FQNEAQ (reference sequence). This CDR3 region has 19 residues. CDR3: CASSSLGTGGRLGTDTQYF. CDR3 nucleotides: TGTGCCAGCAGCTCCCTTGGGACAGGGGGGCGACTAGGCACAGATACGCAGTATTTT.

The rearrangement joins TRBV7-6 to TRBJ2-2, with TRBD2 matching 9 bases. Germline lookup yields CDR1 SGHVS and CDR2 FNYEAQ. V was pared by 2 bases and J by 5 bases, with 6 bases of the junction left unmatched. This CDR3 spans 16 amino acids. CDR3 loop: CASSLKSLAGTGELFF. CDR3 coding DNA: TGTGCCAGCAGCTTAAAGTCCCTAGCGGGGACCGGGGAGCTGTTTTTT.

There are a few counts of this clonotype. The J gene is TRBJ2-1, the V gene TRBV10-3, with 7 bases aligning to TRBD2. This CDR3 region has 13 residues. The germline gives CDR1 ENHRY, CDR2 SYGVKD. The trim removed 10 bases at V and 7 bases at J, leaving 10 bases unmatched. CDR3 DNA sequence: TGTGCCACCTGGGCTAGCGGATCGAATGAGCAGTTCTTC. Protein: CATWASGSNEQFF.

V gene TRBV4-2 combines with J gene TRBJ1-2; D not resolved. This CDR3 contains 15 residues. Germline assignment: CDR1 LGHNA and CDR2 YNFKEQ. V lost 0 bases to trimming and J lost 5 bases, with 13 bases between them. This CDR3 reads CASSQDSSPRYGYTF. The CDR3 DNA reads as TGTGCCAGCAGCCAAGATAGCTCCCCACGGTATGGCTACACCTTC.

This sequence joins TRBV3-1 and TRBJ2-7; 8 nucleotides align to TRBD2. The CDR3 extends over 15 amino acids. The V segment lost 0 bases and the J segment 2 bases; nucleotides outside the gene matches: 3. Germline V gene data show CDR1 as LGHDT and CDR2 as YNNKEL (reference sequence). As DNA, the CDR3 is TGTGCCAGCAGCCAAGAGGGTAGCGGGACCTACGAGCAGTACTTC. It is translated as CASSQEGSGTYEQYF.

This clonotype was seen a few times. This chain joins TRBV20-1 and TRBJ2-1, with 10 positions matching TRBD2. This CDR3 has 17 residues. J was trimmed by 8 bases and V by 3 bases; bases with no gene match: 16. Germline-derived CDR1 and CDR2 are DFQATT and SNEGSKA (reference sequence). The CDR3, as DNA: TGCAGTGCTAGTAGGAGGGGTCCGGGACTAGCGTGGGATGAGCAGTTCTTC. This gives the protein CSASRRGPGLAWDEQFF.

The rearrangement links TRBV20-1 to TRBJ2-1; no clear D. Trimming stripped 5 bases from V and 0 bases from J, with 11 bases between. Germline V gene sequence: CDR1 DFQATT, CDR2 SNEGSKA (reference sequence). The CDR3 runs to 14 residues. The CDR3 protein is CSAGRTGSYNEQFF. Here the CDR3 DNA reads TGCAGTGCTGGACGGACGGGCTCCTACAATGAGCAGTTCTTC.

CDR3 in DNA: TGTGCCAGCAGCTCAAAATCGGGACACTCGTCCTACGAGCAGTACTTC. It yields the protein CASSSKSGHSSYEQYF. The chain joins TRBV5-5 to TRBJ2-7, with D possibly matching TRBD1 (6 bases). Germline CDR1 SGHKS, CDR2 YYEKEE (reference sequence). The CDR3 is 16 residues long. V was shortened by 3 bases and J by 1 base, with 17 bases between the two germline ends.

There are a few counts of this clonotype. V usage is TRBV6-5 and J usage is TRBJ2-1; the D gene could be TRBD1 or TRBD2 (5 bases each). The germline gives CDR1 MNHEY, CDR2 SVGAGI. CDR3 length: 14 residues. Trimming removed 7 bases from V and 7 bases from J, with 17 bases in between. The CDR3 nucleotides read TGTGCCAGCAACGACTATACGGGGCGAAATGAGCAGTTCTTC. It codes for CASNDYTGRNEQFF.